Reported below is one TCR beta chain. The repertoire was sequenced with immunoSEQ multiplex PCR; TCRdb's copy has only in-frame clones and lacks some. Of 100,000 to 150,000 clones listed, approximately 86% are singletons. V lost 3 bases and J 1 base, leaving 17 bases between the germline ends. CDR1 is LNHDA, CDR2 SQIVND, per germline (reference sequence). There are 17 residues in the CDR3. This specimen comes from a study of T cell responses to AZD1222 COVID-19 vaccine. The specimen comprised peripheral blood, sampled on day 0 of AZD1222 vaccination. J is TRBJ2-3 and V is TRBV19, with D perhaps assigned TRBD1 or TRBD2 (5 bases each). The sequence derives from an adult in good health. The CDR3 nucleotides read TGTGCCAGTAGTATCCCCTCAAGGGGAGTTGGCACAGATACGCAGTATTTT. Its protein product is CASSIPSRGVGTDTQYF.